These T cell receptor beta chains were read from a single sample in a study of CD8+CD57+ T cells in acquired aplastic anemia. TCRdb re-called the reads with MiXCR, one entry per CDR3 protein. This table holds approximately 99,000 distinct CDR3 sequences, 51% found once. The material sequenced was sorted CD4+, CD8+, or CD8+CD57+ T cells (not recorded which) from PBMCs. The receptors originated from a human donor in good health, serving as a control. Each CDR3 is given with its conserved first and last residue. A D gene is named only where the DNA matches it firmly. Size tells how often a clone was seen (once, few, many) or the class of an expanded clone, and some rows leave it out.

cdr3_aa: CAWSFPENTGELFF
cdr3_nt: TGTGCCTGGAGTTTCCCAGAGAACACCGGGGAGCTGTTTTTT
v_call: TRBV30
clone_size: NA
j_call: TRBJ2-2
d_call: NA

cdr3_aa: CASAAGHDSNQPQHF
cdr3_nt: TGTGCCAGCGCCGCGGGACACGATAGCAATCAGCCCCAGCATTTT
v_call: TRBV25-1
clone_size: NA
j_call: TRBJ1-5
d_call: NA

cdr3_aa: CATRGTGLNSPLHF
cdr3_nt: TGTGCCACCAGAGGGACAGGGCTGAATTCACCCCTCCACTTT
v_call: TRBV24-1
clone_size: medium-sized
j_call: TRBJ1-6
d_call: TRBD1

cdr3_aa: CATSDLSAGGFYEQYF
cdr3_nt: TGTGCCACCAGTGATTTGTCGGCAGGGGGCTTCTACGAGCAGTACTTC
v_call: TRBV24-1
clone_size: few
j_call: TRBJ2-7
d_call: TRBD1

cdr3_aa: CASSAAARLDRGLMNTEAFF
cdr3_nt: TGTGCCAGCAGCGCAGCAGCCCGACTTGACAGGGGACTCATGAACACTGAAGCTTTCTTT
v_call: TRBV9
clone_size: many
j_call: TRBJ1-1
d_call: TRBD1

cdr3_aa: CASSSDRVYGYTF
cdr3_nt: TGTGCCAGCAGCTCCGACAGGGTCTATGGCTACACCTTC
v_call: TRBV11-2
clone_size: NA
j_call: TRBJ1-2
d_call: TRBD1

cdr3_aa: CASSQDGTGEAGELFF
cdr3_nt: TGCGCCAGCAGCCAAGATGGGACAGGGGAAGCCGGGGAGCTGTTTTTT
v_call: TRBV4-3
clone_size: many
j_call: TRBJ2-2
d_call: TRBD1

cdr3_aa: CASGLTSGEKLFF
cdr3_nt: TGTGCCTCGGGACTGACATCTGGTGAAAAACTGTTTTTT
v_call: TRBV19
clone_size: NA
j_call: TRBJ1-4
d_call: NA

cdr3_aa: CASSLSEGEGYSPLHF
cdr3_nt: TGTGCCAGCAGCTTGTCGGAGGGTGAGGGGTATTCACCCCTCCACTTT
v_call: TRBV11-1
clone_size: NA
j_call: TRBJ1-6
d_call: NA

cdr3_aa: CASSIQGLGYEQYF
cdr3_nt: TGTGCCAGTAGTATTCAGGGCCTAGGCTACGAGCAGTACTTC
v_call: TRBV19
clone_size: once
j_call: TRBJ2-7
d_call: NA

cdr3_aa: CAIRDRSYTDTQYF
cdr3_nt: TGTGCCATCAGGGACAGGTCGTACACAGATACGCAGTATTTT
v_call: TRBV10-3
clone_size: NA
j_call: TRBJ2-3
d_call: TRBD1

cdr3_aa: CASSVGDGSNTGELFF
cdr3_nt: TGTGCCAGCAGCGTAGGGGACGGGTCCAACACCGGGGAGCTGTTTTTT
v_call: TRBV9
clone_size: many
j_call: TRBJ2-2
d_call: NA

cdr3_aa: CASSLDSARYSYEQYF
cdr3_nt: TGCGCCAGCAGCTTGGACTCCGCCAGGTACTCCTACGAGCAGTACTTC
v_call: TRBV5-1
clone_size: once
j_call: TRBJ2-7
d_call: NA

cdr3_aa: CSAREGAPLNTEAFF
cdr3_nt: TGCAGTGCTAGAGAAGGGGCGCCGTTGAACACTGAAGCTTTCTTT
v_call: TRBV20-1
clone_size: many
j_call: TRBJ1-1
d_call: NA